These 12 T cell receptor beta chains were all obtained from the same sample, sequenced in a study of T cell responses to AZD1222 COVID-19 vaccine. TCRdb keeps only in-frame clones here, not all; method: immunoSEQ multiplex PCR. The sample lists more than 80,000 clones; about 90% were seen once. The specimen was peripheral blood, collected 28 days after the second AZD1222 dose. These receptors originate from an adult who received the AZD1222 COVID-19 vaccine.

CDR3 residues: CASSQVASAVIQYF. CDR3 in DNA: TGTGCCAGCAGCCAAGTAGCTAGCGCGGTCATTCAGTACTTC. The J gene is TRBJ2-4, the V gene TRBV3-1 (or the pseudogene TRBV3-2); D may be TRBD2 (6 bases). Germline V gives CDR1 LGHDT, CDR2 YNNKEL (reference sequence). Trimming removed 1 base at V and 9 bases at J, with 13 bases between. The CDR3 runs to 14 residues.

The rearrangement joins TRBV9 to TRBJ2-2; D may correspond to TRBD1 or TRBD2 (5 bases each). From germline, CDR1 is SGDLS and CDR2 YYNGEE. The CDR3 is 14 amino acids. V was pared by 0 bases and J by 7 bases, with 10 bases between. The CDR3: CASSVARENGELFF. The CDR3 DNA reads TGTGCCAGCAGCGTAGCCAGGGAGAACGGGGAGCTGTTTTTT.

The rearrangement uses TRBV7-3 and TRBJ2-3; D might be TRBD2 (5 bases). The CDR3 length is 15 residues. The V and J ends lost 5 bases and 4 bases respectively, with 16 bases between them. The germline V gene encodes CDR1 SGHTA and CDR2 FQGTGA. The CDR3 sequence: CASSPAGPPADTQYF. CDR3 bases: TGTGCCAGCAGCCCGGCGGGTCCGCCGGCAGATACGCAGTATTTT.

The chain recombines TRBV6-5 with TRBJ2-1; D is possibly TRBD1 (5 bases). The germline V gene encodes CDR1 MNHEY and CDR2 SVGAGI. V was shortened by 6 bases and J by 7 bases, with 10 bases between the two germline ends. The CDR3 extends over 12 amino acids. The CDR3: CASSKNRNEQFF. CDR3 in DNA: TGTGCCAGCAGCAAAAACAGGAATGAGCAGTTCTTC.

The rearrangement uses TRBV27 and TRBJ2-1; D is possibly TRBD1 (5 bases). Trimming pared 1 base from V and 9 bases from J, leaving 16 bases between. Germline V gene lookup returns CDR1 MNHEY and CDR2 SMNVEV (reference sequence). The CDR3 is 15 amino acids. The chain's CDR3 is CASSLWGQGRPEQFF. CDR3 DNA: TGTGCCAGCAGTTTATGGGGTCAGGGCCGGCCTGAGCAGTTCTTC.

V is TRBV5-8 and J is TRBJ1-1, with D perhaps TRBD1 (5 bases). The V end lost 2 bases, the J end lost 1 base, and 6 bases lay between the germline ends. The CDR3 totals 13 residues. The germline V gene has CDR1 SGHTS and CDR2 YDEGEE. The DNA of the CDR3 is TGTGCCAGCAGCTTCGGACAGAACACTGAAGCTTTCTTT. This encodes CASSFGQNTEAFF.

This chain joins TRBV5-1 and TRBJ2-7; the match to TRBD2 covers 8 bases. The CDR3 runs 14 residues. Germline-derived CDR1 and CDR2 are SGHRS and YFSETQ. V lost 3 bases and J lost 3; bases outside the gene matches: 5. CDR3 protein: CASSSGGASYEQYF. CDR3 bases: TGCGCCAGCAGCTCCGGGGGGGCGAGCTACGAGCAGTACTTC. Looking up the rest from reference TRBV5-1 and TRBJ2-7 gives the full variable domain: KAGVTQTPRYLIKTRGQQVTLSCSPISGHRSVSWYQQTPGQGLQFLFEYFSETQRNKGNFPGRFSGRQFSNSRSEMNVSTLELGDSALYLCASSSGGASYEQYFGPGTRLTVT.

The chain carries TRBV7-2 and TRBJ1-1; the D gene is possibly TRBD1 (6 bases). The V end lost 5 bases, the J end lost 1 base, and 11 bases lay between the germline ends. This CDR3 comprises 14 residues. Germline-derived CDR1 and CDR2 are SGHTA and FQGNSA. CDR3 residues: CASSARTANTEAFF. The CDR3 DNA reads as TGTGCCAGCAGCGCCAGGACAGCGAACACTGAAGCTTTCTTT. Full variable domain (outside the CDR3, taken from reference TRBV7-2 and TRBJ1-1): GAGVSQSPSNKVTEKGKDVELRCDPISGHTALYWYRQSLGQGLEFLIYFQGNSAPDKSGLPSDRFSAERTGGSVSTLTIQRTQQEDSAVYLCASSARTANTEAFFGQGTRLTVV.

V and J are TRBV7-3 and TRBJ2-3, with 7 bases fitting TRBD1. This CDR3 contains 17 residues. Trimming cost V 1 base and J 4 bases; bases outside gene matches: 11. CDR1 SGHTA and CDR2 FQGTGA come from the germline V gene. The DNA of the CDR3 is TGTGCCAGCAGCTTAAATCGCTTTCAGGGGGTGGCAGATACGCAGTATTTT. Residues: CASSLNRFQGVADTQYF.

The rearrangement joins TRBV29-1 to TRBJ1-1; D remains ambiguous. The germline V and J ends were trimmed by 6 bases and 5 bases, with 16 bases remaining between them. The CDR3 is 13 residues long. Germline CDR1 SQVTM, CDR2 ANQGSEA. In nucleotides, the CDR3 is TGCAGCGTCCCTTCTAGGGAAGGGACTGAAGCTTTCTTT. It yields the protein CSVPSREGTEAFF.

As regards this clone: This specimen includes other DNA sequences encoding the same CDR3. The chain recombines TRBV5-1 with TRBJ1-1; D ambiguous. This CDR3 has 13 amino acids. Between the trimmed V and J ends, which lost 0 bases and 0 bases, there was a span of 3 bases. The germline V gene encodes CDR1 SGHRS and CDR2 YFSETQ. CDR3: CASSLEVNTEAFF. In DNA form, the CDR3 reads TGCGCCAGCAGCTTGGAAGTGAACACTGAAGCTTTCTTT.

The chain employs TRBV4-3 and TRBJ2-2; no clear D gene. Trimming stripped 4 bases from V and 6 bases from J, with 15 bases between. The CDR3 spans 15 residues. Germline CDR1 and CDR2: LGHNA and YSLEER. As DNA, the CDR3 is TGCGCCAGCAGCCGAGTGATTGAAGGGTCCGGGGAGCTGTTTTTT. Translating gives CASSRVIEGSGELFF.